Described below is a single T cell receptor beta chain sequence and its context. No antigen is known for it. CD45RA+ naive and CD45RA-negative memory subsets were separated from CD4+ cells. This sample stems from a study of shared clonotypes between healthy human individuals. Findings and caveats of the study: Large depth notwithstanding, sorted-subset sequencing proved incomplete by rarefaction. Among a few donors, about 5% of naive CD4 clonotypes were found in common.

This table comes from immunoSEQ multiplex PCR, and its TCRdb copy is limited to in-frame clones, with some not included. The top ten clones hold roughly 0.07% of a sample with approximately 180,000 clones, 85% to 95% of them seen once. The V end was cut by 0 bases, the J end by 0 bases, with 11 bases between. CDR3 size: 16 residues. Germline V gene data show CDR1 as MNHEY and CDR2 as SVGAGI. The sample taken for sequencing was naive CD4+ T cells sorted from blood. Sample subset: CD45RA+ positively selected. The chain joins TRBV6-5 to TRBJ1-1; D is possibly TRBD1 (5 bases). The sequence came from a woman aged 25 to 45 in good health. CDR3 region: CASSYSSGRMNTEAFF. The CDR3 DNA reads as TGTGCCAGCAGTTACTCGTCGGGACGTATGAACACTGAAGCTTTCTTT.